This TCR delta chain was sequenced for a study of gamma-delta T cells after stem cell transplantation. TCRdb re-called the RT-PCR reads with CATT. The sample consists of about 4,500 delta-chain clones, approximately 16% of them appearing once. The CDR3 sequence is 18 residues long. V was pared by 0 bases and J by 3 bases, with 11 bases of the junction left unmatched. Looked up from germline, CDR1 is TSWWSYY and CDR2 is QGS. The chain recombines TRDV1 with TRDJ1; TRDD3 matches at 9 bases. The material sequenced was gamma-delta T cells. The TCR originated in a human donor. It is not recorded whose cells these are; they may come from a transplant donor. CDR3 bases: TGTGCTCTTGGGGAACTTTGGGGACGAGCTGGGGGATCCGATAAACTCATCTTT. Protein sequence: CALGELWGRAGGSDKLIF.